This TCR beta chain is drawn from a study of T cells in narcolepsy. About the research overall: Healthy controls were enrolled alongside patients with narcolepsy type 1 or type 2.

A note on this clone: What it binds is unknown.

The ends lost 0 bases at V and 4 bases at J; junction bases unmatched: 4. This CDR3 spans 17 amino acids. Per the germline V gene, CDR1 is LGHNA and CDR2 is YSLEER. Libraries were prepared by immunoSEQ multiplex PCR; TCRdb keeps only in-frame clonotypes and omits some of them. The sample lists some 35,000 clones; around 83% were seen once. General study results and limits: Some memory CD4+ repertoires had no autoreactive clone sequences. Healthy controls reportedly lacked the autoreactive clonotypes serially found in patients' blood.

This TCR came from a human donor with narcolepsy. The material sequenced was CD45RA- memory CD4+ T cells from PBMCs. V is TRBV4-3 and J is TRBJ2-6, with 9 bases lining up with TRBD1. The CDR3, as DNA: TGCGCCAGCAGCCAAGATGGGACAGGGTCCGGGGCCAACGTCCTGACTTTC. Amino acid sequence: CASSQDGTGSGANVLTF.